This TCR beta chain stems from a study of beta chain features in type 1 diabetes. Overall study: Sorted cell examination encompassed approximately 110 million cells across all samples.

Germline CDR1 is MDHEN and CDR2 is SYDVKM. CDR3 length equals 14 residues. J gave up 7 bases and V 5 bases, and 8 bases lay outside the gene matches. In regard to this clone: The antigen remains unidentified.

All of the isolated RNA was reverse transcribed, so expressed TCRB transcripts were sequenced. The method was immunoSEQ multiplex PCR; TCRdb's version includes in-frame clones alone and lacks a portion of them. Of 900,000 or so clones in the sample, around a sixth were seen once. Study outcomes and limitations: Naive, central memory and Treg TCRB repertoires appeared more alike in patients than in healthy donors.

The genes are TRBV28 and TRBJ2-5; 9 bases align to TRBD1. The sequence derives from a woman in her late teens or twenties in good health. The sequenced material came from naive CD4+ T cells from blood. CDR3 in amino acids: CASSVDRGPWTQYF. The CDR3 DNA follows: TGTGCCAGCAGTGTGGACAGGGGTCCTTGGACCCAGTACTTC.